The entry below describes one T cell receptor beta chain. The CDR3 runs to 11 residues. Germline CDR1 is SQVTM and CDR2 is ANQGSEA. V was pared by 1 base and J by 6 bases, with 6 bases between. Roughly 0.45 to 1 ug RNA was reverse transcribed with random hexamers. TCRdb called the immunoSEQ multiplex PCR reads again in MiXCR, with one record for every CDR3 protein. The sample gives over 80,000 distinct CDR3 sequences, approximately 92% of which show up once; roughly 0.3% is in the top ten. The data belong to a study of CD8 T cells in Susac syndrome. The sequence was collected from a human donor in good health. V usage is TRBV29-1 and J usage is TRBJ1-2, with D unclear. Sequenced sample: CD8+ T cells from PBMCs. CDR3 region: CSVEVTDGYTF. The CDR3 region has the DNA TGCAGCGTTGAAGTAACAGATGGCTACACCTTC. The full variable domain, with the rest looked up from reference TRBV29-1 and TRBJ1-2, is SAVISQKPSRDICQRGTSLTIQCQVDSQVTMMFWYRQQPGQSLTLIATANQGSEATYESGFVIDKFPISRPNLTFSTLTVSNMSPEDSSIYLCSVEVTDGYTFGSGTRLTVV.